Listed here are 26 T cell receptor beta chains from one sample, sequenced in a study of OX40 agonist ivuxolimab in advanced cancers. Repertoires were generated with immunoSEQ multiplex PCR, while TCRdb's copy carries only in-frame clones and drops some. The sample holds about 98,000 clones; around nine tenths are singletons and the top ten take 0.5%. The material was CD4+ or CD8+ T cells sorted from blood, obtained in a trial of the OX40 agonist ivuxolimab. These receptors all come from an adult with an advanced solid tumor such as melanoma, head and neck, liver or kidney cancer.

The V and J genes are TRBV5-5 and TRBJ1-1; 9 bases map to TRBD1. Germline assignment: CDR1 SGHKS and CDR2 YYEKEE (reference sequence). V gave up 4 bases and J gave up 3 bases; unmatched junction bases: 7. This CDR3 comprises 15 residues. The CDR3 DNA reads TGTGCCAGCAGCGACCCGACAGGGGGGGACACTGAAGCTTTCTTT. This encodes CASSDPTGGDTEAFF.

The rearrangement uses TRBV2 and TRBJ2-2, with D perhaps given as TRBD1 or TRBD2 (5 bases each). V was cut by 3 bases and J by 0 bases, with 11 bases left in between. The CDR3 is made up of 16 amino acids. CDR1 and CDR2 (germline): SNHLY, FYNNEI. The CDR3 loop reads CASSEVGAANTGELFF. The CDR3 nucleotides read TGTGCCAGCAGTGAGGTCGGGGCCGCGAACACCGGGGAGCTGTTTTTT.

This chain connects TRBV4-3 to TRBJ1-2, with D possibly matching TRBD1 (5 bases). Trimming shortened V by 3 bases and J by 4 bases, and 18 bases separated the two germline ends. There are 16 residues in the CDR3. CDR1 is LGHNA, CDR2 YSLEER, per germline. CDR3 sequence reads: CASSQYPGGLPYGYTF. DNA of the CDR3: TGCGCCAGCAGCCAGTACCCCGGGGGACTTCCCTATGGCTACACCTTC.

The chain joins TRBV6-1 to TRBJ2-7, with unresolved D. The CDR3 loop spans 13 amino acids. Germline-derived CDR1 and CDR2 are MNHNS and SASEGT. The V gene lost 6 bases and the J gene lost 0 bases, with 9 bases spanning the gap. CDR3 nucleotide sequence: TGTGCCAGCAGCCCCACGAGCTCCTACGAGCAGTACTTC. Translating gives CASSPTSSYEQYF.

The V call is TRBV7-2, the J call TRBJ1-2; tentatively, D is TRBD1 (5 bases). Germline loops: CDR1 SGHTA, CDR2 FQGNSA. The V end lost 5 bases, the J end lost 4 bases, and 14 bases lay between the germline ends. The CDR3 is 14 residues long. The DNA for the CDR3 is TGTGCCAGCAGCGCCTGGGACGGTGGCTATGGCTACACCTTC. It yields the protein CASSAWDGGYGYTF.

The chain has TRBV7-2 and TRBJ2-5; a weak D match, TRBD1 (5 bases). V was pared by 0 bases and J by 4 bases, with 12 bases between. This CDR3 is 15 amino acids long. Germline CDR1 SGHTA, CDR2 FQGNSA. In DNA form, the CDR3 reads TGTGCCAGCAGCTTAGCTGGGGCAGCTGGAGAGACCCAGTACTTC. It encodes CASSLAGAAGETQYF. Filled out from reference TRBV7-2 and TRBJ2-5, the complete variable domain reads GAGVSQSPSNKVTEKGKDVELRCDPISGHTALYWYRQSLGQGLEFLIYFQGNSAPDKSGLPSDRFSAERTGGSVSTLTIQRTQQEDSAVYLCASSLAGAAGETQYFGPGTRLLVL.

Written as DNA, the CDR3 is TGTGCCAGCAGCCTTGGCAGGGGGCGCCAGGTCCAAGAGACCCAGTACTTC. Translated, it gives CASSLGRGRQVQETQYF. The chain links TRBV7-2 to TRBJ2-5; TRBD1 aligns across 8 bases. J was trimmed by 1 base and V by 5 bases; bases with no gene match: 12. The V gene's germline CDR1 is SGHTA and CDR2 FQGNSA. The CDR3 covers 17 residues.

This clone was detected once. The CDR3 here is CASSSSELAGGKTQYF. Here the CDR3 DNA reads TGCGCCAGCAGCTCCTCTGAACTAGCGGGGGGCAAGACCCAGTACTTC. The chain has TRBV5-1 and TRBJ2-5, with 12 bases that match TRBD2. V trimming: 3 bases; J trimming: 6 bases; junction bases outside the gene matches: 9. This CDR3 comprises 16 residues. From germline, CDR1 is SGHRS and CDR2 YFSETQ. The whole variable domain, remainder taken from reference TRBV5-1 and TRBJ2-5, is KAGVTQTPRYLIKTRGQQVTLSCSPISGHRSVSWYQQTPGQGLQFLFEYFSETQRNKGNFPGRFSGRQFSNSRSEMNVSTLELGDSALYLCASSSSELAGGKTQYFGPGTRLLVL.

The V call is TRBV5-6, the J call TRBJ2-1; tentatively, D is TRBD2 (6 bases). The germline V and J ends were trimmed by 0 bases and 15 bases, with 22 bases remaining between them. CDR3 length equals 15 residues. From germline, CDR1 is SGHDT and CDR2 YYEEEE. The CDR3 loop is CASSLERLVGGLRFF. The CDR3 DNA reads as TGTGCCAGCAGCTTGGAACGACTAGTGGGGGGTCTACGGTTCTTC. The complete variable domain, with remaining parts taken from reference TRBV5-6 and TRBJ2-1, reads DAGVTQSPTHLIKTRGQQVTLRCSPKSGHDTVSWYQQALGQGPQFIFQYYEEEERQRGNFPDRFSGHQFPNYSSELNVNALLLGDSALYLCASSLERLVGGLRFFGPGTRLTVL.

CDR3 in amino acids: CASTTGGPLGQPQHF. The CDR3 DNA sequence: TGTGCCAGCACTACAGGGGGCCCCTTGGGTCAGCCCCAGCATTTT. The chain carries TRBV6-1 and TRBJ1-5, with 9 positions matching TRBD1. Germline V gene lookup returns CDR1 MNHNS and CDR2 SASEGT. CDR3 size: 15 residues. V lost 7 bases and J lost 6; bases outside the gene matches: 10.

This rearrangement joins TRBV5-4 to TRBJ2-2; TRBD1 might be the D (6 bases). Germline values: CDR1 SGHNT, CDR2 YYREEE (reference sequence). V was cut by 0 bases and J by 3 bases, with 12 bases left in between. The CDR3 has 16 residues. The CDR3 region is CASSLGAGDDTGELFF. CDR3 sequence (DNA): TGTGCCAGCAGCTTGGGGGCAGGGGATGACACCGGGGAGCTGTTTTTT.

The V gene is TRBV14, the J gene TRBJ1-4; perhaps TRBD1 as D (6 bases). The ends were cut back, 2 bases at V and 4 bases at J, with 20 bases in the middle. This CDR3 region has 18 residues. Germline-derived CDR1 and CDR2 are SGHDN and FVKESK. The CDR3 sequence is CASSQKGFGGLINEKLFF. The CDR3, as DNA: TGTGCCAGCAGCCAAAAAGGGTTCGGGGGCTTAATTAATGAAAAACTGTTTTTT.

The CDR3 region is CASGDTEAFF. CDR3 coding DNA: TGTGCCAGCGGGGACACTGAAGCTTTCTTT. This chain connects TRBV7-3 to TRBJ1-1; D gene unclear. The CDR3 totals 10 residues. The V gene lost 8 bases and the J gene lost 3 bases, with 4 bases spanning the gap. The germline V gene encodes CDR1 SGHTA and CDR2 FQGTGA.

Only a few counts were recorded for this clone. V gene TRBV7-7 combines with J gene TRBJ2-3, with a possible D match to TRBD2 (7 bases). This CDR3 comprises 15 residues. The ends were cut back, 3 bases at V and 3 bases at J, with 13 bases in the middle. CDR1 and CDR2 from the germline V gene are SSHAT and FNYEAQ (reference sequence). The DNA of the CDR3 is TGTGCCAGCAGCTTTGGAGGGGGGGCGACAGATACGCAGTATTTT. It specifies CASSFGGGATDTQYF.

On this clone itself: This CDR3 fails to terminate in the conserved phenylalanine or tryptophan, so it likely reflects a read error. This chain joins TRBV6-1 and TRBJ1-6; no firm D call. This CDR3 is built from 12 residues. The ends were cut back, 6 bases at V and 15 bases at J, with 15 bases in the middle. Germline CDR1 MNHNS, CDR2 SASEGT. CDR3 sequence: CASRKSDADLHL. Here the CDR3 DNA reads TGTGCCAGCAGAAAAAGTGACGCGGACCTCCACCTT.

This clone was counted once. V usage is TRBV15 and J usage is TRBJ2-7; D possibly corresponds to TRBD2 (5 bases). The CDR3 has 13 residues. CDR1 and CDR2 from the germline V gene are LNHNV and YYDKDF (reference sequence). Trimming took off 5 bases at V and 2 bases at J, with 10 bases between the two ends. The CDR3 DNA sequence: TGTGCCACCAGCTCCGGGGAGCCCTACGAGCAGTACTTC. As protein: CATSSGEPYEQYF.

This clone appeared a few times. The DNA for the CDR3 is TGTGCCAGCGAGTTGAACACTGAAGCTTTCTTT. This translates into CASELNTEAFF. The V gene is TRBV6-6, the J gene TRBJ1-1; D not certain. The CDR3 spans 11 residues. Germline-derived CDR1 and CDR2 are MNHNY and SVGAGI (reference sequence). Trimming shortened V by 8 bases and J by 0 bases, and 4 bases separated the two germline ends.

This clone was recorded only once. The chain is built from TRBV19 and TRBJ2-1; possibly TRBD2 for D (6 bases). From germline, CDR1 is LNHDA and CDR2 SQIVND (reference sequence). The CDR3 sequence is 15 residues long. V was trimmed by 3 bases and J by 5 bases, leaving 14 bases between them. CDR3 protein: CASSMVVGGNNEQFF. The CDR3 DNA sequence: TGTGCCAGTAGTATGGTAGTGGGGGGAAACAATGAGCAGTTCTTC.

This rearrangement joins TRBV6-1 to TRBJ2-3; weak D call: TRBD2 (6 bases). CDR1 is MNHNS, CDR2 SASEGT, per germline. CDR3 size: 14 residues. V was shortened by 7 bases and J by 1 base, with 12 bases between the two germline ends. The CDR3 is CASNAGPGTDTQYF. In DNA form, the CDR3 reads TGTGCCAGCAACGCGGGGCCAGGCACAGATACGCAGTATTTT.

The rearrangement links TRBV5-1 to TRBJ2-5, with 9 bases identical to TRBD2. The J call is uncertain, as TRBJ2-7 better fits the DNA end. Germline V CDR1 and CDR2: SGHRS, YFSETQ. The CDR3 consists of 14 residues. CDR3 sequence (DNA): TGCGCCAGCAGCTGGGCTAGCGGGACTAGCGAGCAGTACTTC. Translated: CASSWASGTSEQYF.

The gene calls are TRBV10-3 and TRBJ2-3, with TRBD2 matching 10 bases. Per the germline V gene, CDR1 is ENHRY and CDR2 is SYGVKD. Trimming cost V 7 bases and J 5 bases; bases outside gene matches: 12. The CDR3 runs to 16 residues. CDR3 DNA sequence: TGTGCCATCATCGAAAGTAAAAGCGGGGGGGGAGATACGCAGTATTTT. As protein: CAIIESKSGGGDTQYF.

The chain combines TRBV19 with TRBJ1-1, with 7 bases aligning to TRBD1. CDR1 is LNHDA and CDR2 is SQIVND in the germline V gene (reference sequence). The V gene end was trimmed by 5 bases and the J gene end by 7 bases; junction bases not matched to a gene: 13. This CDR3 has 15 amino acids. CDR3 amino acids: CASSPIDREMGEAFF. CDR3 nucleotides: TGTGCCAGTAGTCCAATCGACAGGGAAATGGGTGAAGCTTTCTTT.

The chain joins TRBV23-1 to TRBJ1-2; D is perhaps TRBD1 (6 bases). TRBV23-1 is recorded as an ORF, its role being uncertain. The CDR3 is 17 amino acids. V lost 1 base and J lost 1, with 16 bases in between. The CDR3 DNA sequence: TGCGCCAGCAGTCAATATTGTTGGGACACCTTTAACTATGGCTACACCTTC. Translated: CASSQYCWDTFNYGYTF.

The J gene is TRBJ1-5, the V gene TRBV18, with 7 bases lining up with TRBD1. V lost 6 bases, J lost 3 bases, and 8 bases stayed unmatched. The CDR3 runs 15 residues. Germline V gene lookup returns CDR1 KGHSH and CDR2 LQKENI. The CDR3 reads CASSDGTASNQPQHF. CDR3 in DNA: TGTGCCAGCTCGGACGGGACAGCCTCCAATCAGCCCCAGCATTTT.

The chain couples TRBV13 to TRBJ1-2; TRBD1 might be the D (5 bases). The V end lost 2 bases, the J end lost 2 bases, and 9 bases lay between the germline ends. Germline CDR1 is PRHDT and CDR2 is FYEKMQ (reference sequence). CDR3 length equals 14 residues. The CDR3 nucleotides read TGTGCCAGCAGCTTAACATCAGGGAACTATGGCTACACCTTC. This gives the protein CASSLTSGNYGYTF.

This clone was observed many times. This sequence joins TRBV4-3 and TRBJ1-2; 7 bases match TRBD1. Trimming at V came to 1 base and at J to 5 bases, leaving 7 bases not matched to a gene. This CDR3 is built from 15 residues. Germline CDR1 LGHNA, CDR2 YSLEER. DNA of the CDR3: TGCGCCAGCAGCCAAGTTTATCCAGGGGGATATGGCTACACCTTC. Amino acid sequence: CASSQVYPGGYGYTF.